Listed here are 18 T cell receptor beta chains from one sample, sequenced in a study of T cells expressing NK-cell markers. TCRdb reprocessed the 5' RACE reads, keeping one entry per CDR3 protein, no DNA. Its clone listing holds over 100,000 distinct CDR3 sequences. The specimen was blood T cells: a sorted CD56 or NKG2C T cell subset, CD4+ or CD8+ T cells, or bulk PBMC T cells (not recorded which). Source of these receptors: a woman between 18 and 70 years old in good health.

The chain joins TRBV12-3 or TRBV12-4 to TRBJ2-5; TCRdb lists TRBD1, though no DNA is available to test this call. CDR3 length: 15 residues. CDR3 amino acids: CASSLSWDPGETQYF.

The chain carries TRBV6-1 and TRBJ2-1. The germline CDR1 and CDR2 sequences are MNHNS and SASEGT. The CDR3 is 13 amino acids. CDR3 residues: CASRPISYNEQFF.

V is TRBV12-3 or TRBV12-4 and J is TRBJ1-2. The CDR3 consists of 11 residues. CDR3: CASSFGQGYTF.

The CDR3 region is CATSRPGQVDNEQFF. The chain recombines TRBV15 with TRBJ2-1; with no DNA, the TCRdb D assignment of TRBD1 cannot be verified. In germline, CDR1 is LNHNV, CDR2 YYDKDF (reference sequence). There are 15 residues in the CDR3.

The V gene is TRBV7-6, the J gene TRBJ2-2; TCRdb picks TRBD2, but there is no DNA to check that call. There are 18 residues in the CDR3. Germline CDR1 is SGHVS and CDR2 is FNYEAQ. The CDR3 reads CASSWGLAGSPRTGELFF.

This chain joins TRBV6-1 and TRBJ2-5; the D gene TCRdb calls, TRBD1, cannot be checked with no DNA. The germline V gene has CDR1 MNHNS and CDR2 SASEGT. The CDR3 runs to 14 residues. CDR3 sequence: CASSQIPGKETQYF.

The chain joins TRBV6-1 to TRBJ2-3. The germline CDR1 and CDR2 sequences are MNHNS and SASEGT. The CDR3 has 15 amino acids. CDR3 sequence reads: CASSEGAFATDTQYF.

The CDR3 reads CASSPLGGGEQYF. The chain recombines TRBV28 with TRBJ2-7; the TCRdb call, TRBD1, lacks DNA for checking. Per germline, CDR1 MDHEN and CDR2 SYDVKM. The CDR3 is 13 residues long.

The chain links TRBV4-3 to TRBJ1-2. The CDR3 consists of 16 residues. Germline assignment: CDR1 LGHNA and CDR2 YSLEER. CDR3 sequence reads: CASSQAGGGANYGYTF.

The V and J genes are TRBV7-9 and TRBJ2-5; TCRdb lists TRBD2, though no DNA is available to test this call. This CDR3 is built from 14 residues. CDR1 and CDR2 (germline): SEHNR, FQNEAQ (reference sequence). The CDR3 is CATPREPAGETQYF.

The chain carries TRBV6-2 or TRBV6-3 and TRBJ2-2; TCRdb reports TRBD1, a call that lacks DNA to check it against. The length of the CDR3 is 14 residues. The germline gives CDR1 MNHEY, CDR2 SVGEGT. The CDR3: CASSPGSETGELFF.

The CDR3 is CASSLGGFSNQPQHF. The chain links TRBV27 to TRBJ1-5. The germline V gene has CDR1 MNHEY and CDR2 SMNVEV (reference sequence). The CDR3 consists of 15 residues.

V usage is TRBV12-3 or TRBV12-4 and J usage is TRBJ2-1; with no DNA, the TCRdb D assignment of TRBD2 cannot be verified. The CDR3 contains 13 residues. CDR3 sequence: CATPGLGYNEQFF.

This chain connects TRBV14 to TRBJ2-5; TCRdb selects TRBD1, and the lack of DNA leaves this call unchecked. Germline values: CDR1 SGHDN, CDR2 FVKESK. The CDR3 totals 15 residues. The CDR3 spells CASSQASTGDETQYF.

V is TRBV7-6 and J is TRBJ2-5. The CDR3 has 16 amino acids. CDR1 and CDR2 (germline): SGHVS, FNYEAQ. CDR3: CASSLGVGLNSETQYF.

J is TRBJ2-7 and V is TRBV2; the TCRdb D gene call, TRBD1, has no DNA to confirm it. The V gene's germline CDR1 is SNHLY and CDR2 FYNNEI. This CDR3 has 14 amino acids. CDR3 region: CASTDRGAPYEQYF.

The chain is built from TRBV4-2 and TRBJ1-6; with no DNA, the TCRdb D assignment of TRBD1 cannot be verified. Germline CDR1 LGHNA, CDR2 YNFKEQ. This CDR3 has 15 residues. The CDR3 is CASSQADRVGSPLHF.

The chain joins TRBV7-8 to TRBJ2-2; TCRdb proposes TRBD2, but this gene call is untestable without DNA. Germline loops: CDR1 SGHVS, CDR2 FQNEAQ. CDR3 length: 19 residues. The CDR3 loop reads CASSQGLAGGPGNTGELFF.